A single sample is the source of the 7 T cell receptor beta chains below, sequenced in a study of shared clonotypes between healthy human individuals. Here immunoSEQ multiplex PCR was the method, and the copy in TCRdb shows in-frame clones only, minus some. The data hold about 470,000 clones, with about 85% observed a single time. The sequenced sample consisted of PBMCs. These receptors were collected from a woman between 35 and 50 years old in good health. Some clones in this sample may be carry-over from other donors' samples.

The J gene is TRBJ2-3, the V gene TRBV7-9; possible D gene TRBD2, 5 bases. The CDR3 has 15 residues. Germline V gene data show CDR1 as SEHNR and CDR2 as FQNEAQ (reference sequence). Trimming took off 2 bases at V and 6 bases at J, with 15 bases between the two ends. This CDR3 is CASSLPAGGADTQYF. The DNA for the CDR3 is TGTGCCAGCAGCTTACCGGCCGGAGGAGCGGATACGCAGTATTTT.

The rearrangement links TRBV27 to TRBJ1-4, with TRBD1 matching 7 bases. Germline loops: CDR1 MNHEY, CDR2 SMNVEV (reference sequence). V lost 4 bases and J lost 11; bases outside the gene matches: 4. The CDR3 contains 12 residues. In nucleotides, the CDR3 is TGTGCCAGCAGTTGGACAGGAGGGAAACTGTTTTTT. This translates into CASSWTGGKLFF.

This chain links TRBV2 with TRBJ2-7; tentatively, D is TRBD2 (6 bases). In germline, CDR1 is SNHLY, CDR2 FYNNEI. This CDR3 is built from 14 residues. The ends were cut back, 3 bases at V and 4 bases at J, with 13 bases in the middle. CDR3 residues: CASSEGGYEYEQYF. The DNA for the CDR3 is TGTGCCAGCAGTGAGGGGGGTTATGAGTACGAGCAGTACTTC.

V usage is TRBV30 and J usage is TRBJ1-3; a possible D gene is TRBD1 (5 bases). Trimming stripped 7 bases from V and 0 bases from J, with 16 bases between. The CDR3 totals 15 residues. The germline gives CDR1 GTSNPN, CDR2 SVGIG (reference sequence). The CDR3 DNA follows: TGTGCCTACACCAAAGACAGCTTCTCTGGAAACACCATATATTTT. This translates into CAYTKDSFSGNTIYF.

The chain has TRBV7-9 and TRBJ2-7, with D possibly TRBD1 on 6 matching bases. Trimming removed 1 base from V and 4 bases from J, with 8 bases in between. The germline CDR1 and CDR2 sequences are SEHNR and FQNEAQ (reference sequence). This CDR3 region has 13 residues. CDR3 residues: CASSLGDNYEQYF. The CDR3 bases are TGTGCCAGCAGCTTAGGGGACAATTACGAGCAGTACTTC.

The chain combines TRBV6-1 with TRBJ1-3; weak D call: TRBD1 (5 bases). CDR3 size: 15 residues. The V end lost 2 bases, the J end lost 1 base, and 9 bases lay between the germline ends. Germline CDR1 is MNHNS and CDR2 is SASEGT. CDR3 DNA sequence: TGTGCCAGCAGTGAAAGCGCAGGGTCTGGAAACACCATATATTTT. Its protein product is CASSESAGSGNTIYF.

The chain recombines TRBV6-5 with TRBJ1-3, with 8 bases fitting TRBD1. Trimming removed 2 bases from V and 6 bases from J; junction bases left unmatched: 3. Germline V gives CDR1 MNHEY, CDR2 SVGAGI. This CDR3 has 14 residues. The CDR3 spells CASSYGQGKNTIYF. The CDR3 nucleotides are TGTGCCAGCAGTTACGGACAGGGAAAAAACACCATATATTTT.